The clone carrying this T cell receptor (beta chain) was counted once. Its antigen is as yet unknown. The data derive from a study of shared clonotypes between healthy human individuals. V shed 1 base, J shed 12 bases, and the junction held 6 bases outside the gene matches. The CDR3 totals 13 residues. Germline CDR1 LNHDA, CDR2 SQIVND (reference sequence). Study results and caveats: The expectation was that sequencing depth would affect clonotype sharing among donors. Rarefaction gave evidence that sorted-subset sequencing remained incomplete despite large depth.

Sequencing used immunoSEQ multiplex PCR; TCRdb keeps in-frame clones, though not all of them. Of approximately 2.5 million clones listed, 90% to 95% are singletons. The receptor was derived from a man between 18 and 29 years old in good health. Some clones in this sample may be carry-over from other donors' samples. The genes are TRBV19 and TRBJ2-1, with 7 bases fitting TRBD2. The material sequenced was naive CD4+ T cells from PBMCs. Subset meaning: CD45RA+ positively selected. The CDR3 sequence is CASSIGGGVVQFF. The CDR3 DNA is TGTGCCAGTAGTATAGGGGGGGGAGTAGTGCAGTTCTTC.